This section outlines one T cell receptor beta chain sequence together with its context. These data come from a study of CD8 T cells in Susac syndrome. Per germline, CDR1 SGHNT and CDR2 YYREEE (reference sequence). V lost 0 bases and J lost 6, with 7 bases in between. The CDR3 is 14 amino acids. RNA amounts of 0.5 to 1 ug underwent reverse transcription with random hexamers. TCRdb reanalysed the immunoSEQ multiplex PCR reads using MiXCR and keeps one entry per CDR3 protein. The table has 100,000 to 150,000 distinct CDR3 sequences, 94% seen once. Sequenced sample: CD4+ T cells from PBMCs. The V call is TRBV5-4, the J call TRBJ1-6; D unclear. The receptor's source is a human donor in good health. CDR3 coding DNA: TGTGCCAGCAGCTTGGAACAGCCTAATTCACCCCTCCACTTT. Translation: CASSLEQPNSPLHF.